The 6 T cell receptor beta chains below come from one sample, sequenced in a study of CD8 T cells in ankylosing spondylitis. Each CDR3 protein gets one entry after TCRdb re-called the 5' RACE reads with MiXCR. This table holds a few hundred thousand distinct CDR3 sequences, less than 25% found once. Sequencing was performed on blood, either unsorted or a sorted T cell fraction (not recorded which). These receptors were collected from a female donor with ankylosing spondylitis or in good health (not recorded which).

This clonotype was seen repeatedly, ten times or more. This chain uses TRBV25-1 with TRBJ2-1; D not resolved. Germline loops: CDR1 MGHDK, CDR2 SYGVNS. The CDR3 spans 13 residues. The V and J ends lost 4 bases and 10 bases respectively, with 14 bases between them. The CDR3 nucleotides read TGTGCCAGCAGTGCGTATAGGTCCGTCGAGCAGTTCTTC. Translating it yields CASSAYRSVEQFF. Filled out from reference TRBV25-1 and TRBJ2-1, the complete variable domain reads EADIYQTPRYLVIGTGKKITLECSQTMGHDKMYWYQQDPGMELHLIHYSYGVNSTEKGDLSSESTVSRIRTEHFPLTLESARPSHTSQYLCASSAYRSVEQFFGPGTRLTVL.

J is TRBJ1-4 and V is TRBV6-5, with TRBD1 identical over 7 bases. This CDR3 is built from 13 residues. CDR1 and CDR2 (germline): MNHEY, SVGAGI. Trimming cost V 0 bases and J 11 bases; bases outside gene matches: 3. The CDR3 nucleotides are TGTGCCAGCAGTTACTCGAAGGGACAGAAACTGTTTTTT. Encoded protein: CASSYSKGQKLFF.

The chain combines TRBV3-1 with TRBJ1-1; no clear D gene. Germline CDR1 is LGHDT and CDR2 is YNNKEL (reference sequence). The V and J ends lost 1 base and 1 base respectively, with 7 bases between them. The CDR3 has 14 amino acids. The CDR3 DNA is TGTGCCAGCAGCCAAGTATTGGAGAACACTGAAGCTTTCTTT. Amino acid sequence: CASSQVLENTEAFF.

This clonotype was detected only a few times. V and J are TRBV9 and TRBJ2-1; D ambiguous. The CDR3 has 13 amino acids. The V and J ends lost 3 bases and 3 bases respectively, with 7 bases between them. Germline V CDR1 and CDR2: SGDLS, YYNGEE. The CDR3 sequence: CASSAGDYNEQFF. DNA of the CDR3: TGTGCCAGCAGCGCGGGCGACTACAATGAGCAGTTCTTC.

This clonotype has only a few counts. CDR3 bases: TGTGCCAGCAGTCTCTCCAGCGCCATTCGCACAGATACGCAGTATTTT. This encodes CASSLSSAIRTDTQYF. The V gene is TRBV27, the J gene TRBJ2-3; D unresolved. The CDR3 loop spans 16 amino acids. Trimming stripped 5 bases from V and 1 base from J, with 16 bases between. The germline V gene has CDR1 MNHEY and CDR2 SMNVEV (reference sequence).

This clonotype was counted between two and nine times. This chain joins TRBV6-1 and TRBJ1-5; D might be TRBD1 (5 bases). The germline CDR1 and CDR2 sequences are MNHNS and SASEGT. The CDR3 spans 15 residues. V was shortened by 10 bases and J by 1 base, with 17 bases between the two germline ends. The CDR3 here is CATLPRGTSNQPQHF. The CDR3 bases are TGTGCCACCCTTCCCCGAGGGACGAGCAATCAGCCCCAGCATTTT.